This TCR beta chain was sequenced in a study of blood T cells in healthy people across ages. The study, taken as a whole, reports: Changes seen in expanded clonotypes were possibly confounded by donor CMV status left unknown.

Germline V gives CDR1 SNHLY, CDR2 FYNNEI. The CDR3 loop spans 14 amino acids. The V segment lost 7 bases and the J segment 2 bases; nucleotides outside the gene matches: 7. A sample-barcoded 5' primer and a J-beta primer mix were used in a second PCR of roughly 7 to 12 cycles. Every cDNA molecule bore a tag from a template-switch adaptor containing 12 random nucleotides. A single record per CDR3 protein comes from TCRdb applying MiXCR to the 5' RACE reads. The sample lists 1.5 million to 2 million distinct CDR3 sequences; more than 35% were seen once. Remarks on this clonotype: Its antigen is not identified.

The clonotype was recovered from a human donor in good health. The sequenced material came from blood. This chain joins TRBV2 and TRBJ2-5, with TRBD2 identical over 7 bases. DNA for the CDR3: TGTGCCAGCATTAAGCGGGGCGGACAAGAGACCCAGTACTTC. Translation: CASIKRGGQETQYF. Full variable domain (rest looked up from reference TRBV2 and TRBJ2-5): EPEVTQTPSHQVTQMGQEVILRCVPISNHLYFYWYRQILGQKVEFLVSFYNNEISEKSEIFDDQFSVERPDGSNFTLKIRSTKLEDSAMYFCASIKRGGQETQYFGPGTRLLVL.